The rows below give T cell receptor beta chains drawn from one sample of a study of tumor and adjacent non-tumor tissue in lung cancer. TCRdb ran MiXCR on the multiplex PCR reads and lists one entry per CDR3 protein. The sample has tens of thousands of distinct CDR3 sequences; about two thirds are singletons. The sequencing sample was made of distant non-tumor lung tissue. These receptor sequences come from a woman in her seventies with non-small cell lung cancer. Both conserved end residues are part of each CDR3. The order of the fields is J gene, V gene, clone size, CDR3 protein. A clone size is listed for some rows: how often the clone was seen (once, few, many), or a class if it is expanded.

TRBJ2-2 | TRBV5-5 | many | CASSLDTGELFF
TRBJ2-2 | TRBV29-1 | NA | CSVQEDSLSAGELFF
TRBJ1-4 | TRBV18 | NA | CASSKTQDEKLFF
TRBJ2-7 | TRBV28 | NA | CASSSPPEGVRDEQYF
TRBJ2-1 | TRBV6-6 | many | CASSYTFGQGLDNEQFF
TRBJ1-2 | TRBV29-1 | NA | CSSQKYYGYTF
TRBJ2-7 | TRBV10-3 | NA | CVINEKVYTFYEQYF
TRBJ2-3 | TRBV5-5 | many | CANSFPTDTQYF
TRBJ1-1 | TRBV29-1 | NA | CSVGGDTEVFF
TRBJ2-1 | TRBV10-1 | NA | CASSDSTNGRAYEQFF
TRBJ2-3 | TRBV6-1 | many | CASSRGGGGSTDTQYF
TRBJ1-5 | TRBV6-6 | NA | CASRGMVRPLWQPQHF
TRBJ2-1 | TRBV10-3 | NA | CTISEQASVASSYNEQFF
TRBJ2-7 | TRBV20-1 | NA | CSARGTSGDYEQYF
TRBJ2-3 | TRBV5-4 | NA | CASSAGGRSSDTQYF
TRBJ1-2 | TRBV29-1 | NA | CSDVAGTYGYTF
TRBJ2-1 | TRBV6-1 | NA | CALLAGGYNERFF
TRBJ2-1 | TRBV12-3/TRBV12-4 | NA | CASSPLQRGGQEQLF
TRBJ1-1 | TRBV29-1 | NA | CSVEDPGVDEAFF
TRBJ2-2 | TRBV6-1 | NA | CASSETWSRTNDNTGVLFF
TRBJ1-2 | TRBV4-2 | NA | CASSPRYEGLYGYTF
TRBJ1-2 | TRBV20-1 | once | CSAPEPGLVGYAF
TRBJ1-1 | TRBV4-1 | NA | CASSFQGTNTEAFF
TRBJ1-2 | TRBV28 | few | CASRPRILKGYTF
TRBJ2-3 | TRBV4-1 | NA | CASSQVLGPAGDTQYF
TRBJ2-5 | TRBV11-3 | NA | CASSLSLARVSETQYF
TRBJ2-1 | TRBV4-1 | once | CASSQGQAGVLRGEQFF
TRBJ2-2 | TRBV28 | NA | CASSFGLAVSTGELFF
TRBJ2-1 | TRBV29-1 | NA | CSVEPGFTYNEQSF
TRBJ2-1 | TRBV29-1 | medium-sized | CSVGSIPFSASSYNEQFF
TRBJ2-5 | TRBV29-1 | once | CSISKTPDETQYF
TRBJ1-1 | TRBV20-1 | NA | CSAGRTGRRNTEAFF
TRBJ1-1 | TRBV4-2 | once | CASSPDRANTEVFF
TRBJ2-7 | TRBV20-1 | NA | CSAGRDGVSYEQYF
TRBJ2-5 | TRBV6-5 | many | CASSQPQREGQETQYF
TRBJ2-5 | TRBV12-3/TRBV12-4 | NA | CTSMLGGETQYF
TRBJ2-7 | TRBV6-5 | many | CASTYGAGQGGSEQYF
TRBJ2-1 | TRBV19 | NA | CASSIEAAFVEQFF
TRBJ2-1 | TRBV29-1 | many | CSVEEASGVEQFF
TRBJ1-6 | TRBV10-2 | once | CVSSVWQGNPPLHF
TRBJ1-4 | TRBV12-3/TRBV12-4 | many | CASSRGPTNEKLFF
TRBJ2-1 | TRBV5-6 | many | CASSLGGRRGFF
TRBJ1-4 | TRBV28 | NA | CASFHQGDPNEKLLF
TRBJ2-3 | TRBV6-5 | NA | CASMTWSFLDTQYF
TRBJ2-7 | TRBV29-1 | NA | CSVELEGSSYEQYF
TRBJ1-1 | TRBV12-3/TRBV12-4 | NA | CASTIYRAQDTETFF
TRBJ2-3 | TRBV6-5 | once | CASSYRDMPTGTQYF
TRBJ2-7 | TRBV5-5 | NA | CVSSLSHRSYEQYF
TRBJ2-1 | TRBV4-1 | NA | CASSQDARGRWGHEQFF
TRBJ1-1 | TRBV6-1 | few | CASSASGITIFF
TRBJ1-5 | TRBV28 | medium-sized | CASRQSTGYSNQPQHF
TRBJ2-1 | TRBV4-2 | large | CASSQDGTENNEQFF
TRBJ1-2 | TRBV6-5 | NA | CVSSYQGGNYGHIF
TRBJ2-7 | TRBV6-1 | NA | CARSESLAGYEHYF
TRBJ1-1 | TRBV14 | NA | CASSHRGFIYTEAIF
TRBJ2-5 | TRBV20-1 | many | CNASTLADQETQYF
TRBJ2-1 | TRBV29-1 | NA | CSVGQTLYNEQFF